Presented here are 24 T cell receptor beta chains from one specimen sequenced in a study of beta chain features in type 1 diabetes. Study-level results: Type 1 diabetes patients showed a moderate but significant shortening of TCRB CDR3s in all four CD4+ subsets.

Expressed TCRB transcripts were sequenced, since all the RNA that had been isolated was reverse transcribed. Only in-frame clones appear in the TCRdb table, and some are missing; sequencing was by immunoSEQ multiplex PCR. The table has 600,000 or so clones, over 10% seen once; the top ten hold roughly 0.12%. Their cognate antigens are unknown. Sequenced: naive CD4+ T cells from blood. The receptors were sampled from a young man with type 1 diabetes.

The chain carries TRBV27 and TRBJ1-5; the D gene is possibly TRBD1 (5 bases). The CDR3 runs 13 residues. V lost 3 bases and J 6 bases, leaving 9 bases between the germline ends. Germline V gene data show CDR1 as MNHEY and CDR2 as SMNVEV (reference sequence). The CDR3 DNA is TGTGCCAGCAGTTTTATTGGGACTCAGCCCCAGCATTTT. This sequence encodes CASSFIGTQPQHF.

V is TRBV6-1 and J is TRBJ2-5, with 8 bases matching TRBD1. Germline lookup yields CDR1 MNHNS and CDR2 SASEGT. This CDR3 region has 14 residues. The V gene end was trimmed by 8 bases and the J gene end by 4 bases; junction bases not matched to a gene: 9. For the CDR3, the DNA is TGTGCCAGCCCGCTCAGGGGGCCGGGAGAGACCCAGTACTTC. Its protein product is CASPLRGPGETQYF.

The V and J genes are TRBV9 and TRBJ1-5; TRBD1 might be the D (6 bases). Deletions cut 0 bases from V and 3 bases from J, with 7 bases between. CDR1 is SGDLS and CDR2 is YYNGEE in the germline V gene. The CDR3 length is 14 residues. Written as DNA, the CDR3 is TGTGCCAGCAGCGTAGCAGGGGTCAATCAGCCCCAGCATTTT. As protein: CASSVAGVNQPQHF.

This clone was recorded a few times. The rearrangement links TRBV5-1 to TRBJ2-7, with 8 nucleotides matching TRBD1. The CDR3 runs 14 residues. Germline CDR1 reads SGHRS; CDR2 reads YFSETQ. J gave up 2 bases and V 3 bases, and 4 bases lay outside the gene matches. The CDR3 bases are TGCGCCAGCAGCTCGACAGGGGTTCCCTACGAGCAGTACTTC. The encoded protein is CASSSTGVPYEQYF.

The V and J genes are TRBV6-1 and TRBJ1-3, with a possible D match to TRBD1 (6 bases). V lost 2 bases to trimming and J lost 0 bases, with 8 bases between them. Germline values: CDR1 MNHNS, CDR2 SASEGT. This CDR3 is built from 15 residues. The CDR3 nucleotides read TGTGCCAGCAGTGAAACAGGGAGCTCTGGAAACACCATATATTTT. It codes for CASSETGSSGNTIYF.

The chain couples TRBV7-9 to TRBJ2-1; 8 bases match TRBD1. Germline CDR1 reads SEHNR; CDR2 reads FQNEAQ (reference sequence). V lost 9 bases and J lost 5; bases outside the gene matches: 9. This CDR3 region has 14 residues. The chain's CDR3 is CASRKGDRNNEQFF. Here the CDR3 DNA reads TGTGCCAGTAGGAAAGGGGACAGGAACAATGAGCAGTTCTTC.

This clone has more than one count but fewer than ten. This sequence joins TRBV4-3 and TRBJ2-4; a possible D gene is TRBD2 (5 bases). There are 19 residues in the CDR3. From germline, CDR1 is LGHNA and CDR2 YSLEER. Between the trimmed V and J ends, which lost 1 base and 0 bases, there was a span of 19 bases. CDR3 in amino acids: CASSQAGGRPAVAKNIQYF. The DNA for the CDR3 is TGCGCCAGCAGCCAAGCAGGCGGGCGGCCAGCTGTAGCCAAAAACATTCAGTACTTC.

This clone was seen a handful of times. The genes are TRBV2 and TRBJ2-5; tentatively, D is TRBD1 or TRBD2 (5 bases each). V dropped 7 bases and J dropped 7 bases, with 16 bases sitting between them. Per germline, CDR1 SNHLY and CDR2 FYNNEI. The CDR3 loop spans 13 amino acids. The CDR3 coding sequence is TGTGCCAGCATCCGGGACGGAGGTGGGACCCAGTACTTC. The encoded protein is CASIRDGGGTQYF.

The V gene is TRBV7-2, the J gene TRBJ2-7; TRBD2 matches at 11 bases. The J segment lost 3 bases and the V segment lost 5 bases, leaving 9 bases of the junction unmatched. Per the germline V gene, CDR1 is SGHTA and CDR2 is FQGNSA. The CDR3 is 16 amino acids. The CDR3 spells CASSPLGLAGGYEQYF. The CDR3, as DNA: TGTGCCAGCAGCCCGTTGGGCCTAGCGGGGGGCTACGAGCAGTACTTC.

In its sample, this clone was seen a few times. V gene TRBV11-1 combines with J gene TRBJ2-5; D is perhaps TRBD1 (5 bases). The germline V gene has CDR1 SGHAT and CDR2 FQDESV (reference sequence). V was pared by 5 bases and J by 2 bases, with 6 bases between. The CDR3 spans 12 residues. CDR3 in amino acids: CASSRGQETQYF. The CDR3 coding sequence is TGTGCCAGCAGCAGGGGTCAAGAGACCCAGTACTTC.

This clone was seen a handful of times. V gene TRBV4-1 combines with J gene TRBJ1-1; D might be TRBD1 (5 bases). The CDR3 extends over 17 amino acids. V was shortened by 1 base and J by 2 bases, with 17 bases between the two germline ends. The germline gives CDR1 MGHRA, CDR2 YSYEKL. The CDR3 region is CASSQVRRVGSNTEAFF. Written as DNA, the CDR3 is TGCGCCAGCAGCCAAGTCCGCAGGGTCGGGTCCAACACTGAAGCTTTCTTT.

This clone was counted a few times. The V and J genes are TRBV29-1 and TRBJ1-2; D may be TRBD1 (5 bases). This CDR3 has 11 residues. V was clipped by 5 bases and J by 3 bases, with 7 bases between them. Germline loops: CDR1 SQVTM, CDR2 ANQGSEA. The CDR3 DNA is TGCAGCGTTCAGGGCGACTATGGCTACACCTTC. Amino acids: CSVQGDYGYTF.

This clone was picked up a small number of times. The CDR3 DNA reads TGTGCCAGCAGCCCGAACAGGGGCCCGGGGGAAAAACTGTTTTTT. This translates into CASSPNRGPGEKLFF. The chain links TRBV7-2 to TRBJ1-4, with 7 bases matching TRBD1. The CDR3 is 15 amino acids. The germline V gene encodes CDR1 SGHTA and CDR2 FQGNSA. With 5 bases clipped from V and 8 bases from J, the junction kept 11 bases outside the gene matches.

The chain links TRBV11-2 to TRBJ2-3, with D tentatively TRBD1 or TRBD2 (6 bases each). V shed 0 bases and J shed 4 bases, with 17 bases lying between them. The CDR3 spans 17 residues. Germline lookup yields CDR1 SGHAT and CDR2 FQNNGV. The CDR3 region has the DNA TGTGCCAGCAGCTTAGAACCCCCACGGGGGCGAGCAGATACGCAGTATTTT. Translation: CASSLEPPRGRADTQYF.

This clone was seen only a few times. CDR3 residues: CASSADSGTQYF. CDR3 coding DNA: TGTGCCAGCAGCGCAGACAGTGGGACCCAGTACTTC. The J gene is TRBJ2-5, the V gene TRBV7-6, with D possibly TRBD1 on 5 matching bases. Between the trimmed V and J ends, which lost 5 bases and 7 bases, there was a span of 11 bases. Germline lookup yields CDR1 SGHVS and CDR2 FNYEAQ. The CDR3 totals 12 residues.

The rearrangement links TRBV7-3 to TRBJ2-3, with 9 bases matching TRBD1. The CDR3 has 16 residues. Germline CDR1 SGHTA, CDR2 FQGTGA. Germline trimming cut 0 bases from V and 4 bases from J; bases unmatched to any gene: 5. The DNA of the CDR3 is TGTGCCAGCAGCTTAACGGGGACAGGGTGGGCAGATACGCAGTATTTT. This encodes CASSLTGTGWADTQYF.

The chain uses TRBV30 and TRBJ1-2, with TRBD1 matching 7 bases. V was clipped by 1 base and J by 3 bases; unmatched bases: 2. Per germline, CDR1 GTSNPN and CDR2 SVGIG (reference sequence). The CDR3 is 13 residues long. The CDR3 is CAWSDQGDYGYTF. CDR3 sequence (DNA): TGTGCCTGGAGTGATCAGGGGGACTATGGCTACACCTTC.

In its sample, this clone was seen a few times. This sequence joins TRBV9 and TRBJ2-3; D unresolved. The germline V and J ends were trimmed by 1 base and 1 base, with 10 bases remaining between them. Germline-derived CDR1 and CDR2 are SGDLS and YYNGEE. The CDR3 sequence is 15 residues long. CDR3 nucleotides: TGTGCCAGCAGCGTAATTGGGGAAGGCACAGATACGCAGTATTTT. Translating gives CASSVIGEGTDTQYF.

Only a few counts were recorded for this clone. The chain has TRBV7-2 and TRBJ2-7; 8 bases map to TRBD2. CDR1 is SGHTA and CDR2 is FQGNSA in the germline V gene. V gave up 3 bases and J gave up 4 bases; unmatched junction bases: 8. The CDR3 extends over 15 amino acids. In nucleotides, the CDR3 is TGTGCCAGCAGCTTCCCGGGTAGCGGGGCTTACGAGCAGTACTTC. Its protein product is CASSFPGSGAYEQYF.

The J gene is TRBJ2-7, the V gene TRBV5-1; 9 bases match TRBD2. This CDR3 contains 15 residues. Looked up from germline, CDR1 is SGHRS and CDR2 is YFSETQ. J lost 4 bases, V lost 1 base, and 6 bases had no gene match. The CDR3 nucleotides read TGCGCCAGCAGCTTGTCGACAGCGGGGGGATACGAGCAGTACTTC. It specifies CASSLSTAGGYEQYF.

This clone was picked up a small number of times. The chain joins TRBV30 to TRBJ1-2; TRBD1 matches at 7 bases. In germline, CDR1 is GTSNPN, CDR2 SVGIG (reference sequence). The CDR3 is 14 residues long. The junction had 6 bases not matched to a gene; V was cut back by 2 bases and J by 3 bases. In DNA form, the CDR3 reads TGTGCCTGGAGTCTCGGGACAGCCCACTATGGCTACACCTTC. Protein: CAWSLGTAHYGYTF.

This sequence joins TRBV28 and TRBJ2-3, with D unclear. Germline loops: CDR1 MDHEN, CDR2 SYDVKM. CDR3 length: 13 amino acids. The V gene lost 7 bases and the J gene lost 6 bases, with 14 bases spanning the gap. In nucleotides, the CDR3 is TGTGCCAGCACTACCCAAGGGCCGGATACGCAGTATTTT. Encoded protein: CASTTQGPDTQYF.

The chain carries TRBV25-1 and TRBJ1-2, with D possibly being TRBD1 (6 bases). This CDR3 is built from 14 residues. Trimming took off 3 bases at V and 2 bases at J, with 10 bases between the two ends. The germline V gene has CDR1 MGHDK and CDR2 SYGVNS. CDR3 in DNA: TGTGCCAGCAGTGACAGGGGTCTCAACTATGGCTACACCTTC. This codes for CASSDRGLNYGYTF.

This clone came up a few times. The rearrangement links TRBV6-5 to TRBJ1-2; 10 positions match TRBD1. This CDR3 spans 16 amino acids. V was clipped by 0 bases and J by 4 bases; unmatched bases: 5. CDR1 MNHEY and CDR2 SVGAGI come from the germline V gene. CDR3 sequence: CASSYSMTGGVYGYTF. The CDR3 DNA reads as TGTGCCAGCAGTTACTCGATGACAGGGGGCGTCTATGGCTACACCTTC.